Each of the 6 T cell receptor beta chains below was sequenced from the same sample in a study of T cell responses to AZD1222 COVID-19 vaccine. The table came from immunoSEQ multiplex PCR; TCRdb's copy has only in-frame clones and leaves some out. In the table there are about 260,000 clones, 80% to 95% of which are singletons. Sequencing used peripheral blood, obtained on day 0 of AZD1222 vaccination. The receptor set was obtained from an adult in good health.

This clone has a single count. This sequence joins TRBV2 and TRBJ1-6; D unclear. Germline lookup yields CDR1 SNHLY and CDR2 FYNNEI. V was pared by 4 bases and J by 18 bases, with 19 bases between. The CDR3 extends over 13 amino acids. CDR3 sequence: CASSAESEAEDHF. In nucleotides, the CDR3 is TGTGCCAGCAGTGCAGAGAGTGAGGCCGAGGACCACTTT.

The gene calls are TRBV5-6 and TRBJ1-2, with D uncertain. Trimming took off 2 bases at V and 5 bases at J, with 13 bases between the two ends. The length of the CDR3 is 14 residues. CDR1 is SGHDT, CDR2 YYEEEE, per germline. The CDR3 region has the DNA TGTGCCAGCAGCTTAGGACTGGGAGTTTATGGCTACACCTTC. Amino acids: CASSLGLGVYGYTF. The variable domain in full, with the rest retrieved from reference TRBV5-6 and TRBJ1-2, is DAGVTQSPTHLIKTRGQQVTLRCSPKSGHDTVSWYQQALGQGPQFIFQYYEEEERQRGNFPDRFSGHQFPNYSSELNVNALLLGDSALYLCASSLGLGVYGYTFGSGTRLTVV.

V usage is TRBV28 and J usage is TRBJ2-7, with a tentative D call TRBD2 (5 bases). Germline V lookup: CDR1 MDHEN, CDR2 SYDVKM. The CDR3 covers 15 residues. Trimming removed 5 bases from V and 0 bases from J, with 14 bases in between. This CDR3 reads CASSSSGVRSYEQYF. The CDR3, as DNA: TGTGCCAGCAGTAGCTCCGGGGTCCGCTCCTACGAGCAGTACTTC.

In nucleotides, the CDR3 is TGTGCCAGCAGTTATGTGGAGACCCAGTACTTC. It yields the protein CASSYVETQYF. The rearrangement joins TRBV6-2 or TRBV6-3 to TRBJ2-5; unclear D gene. With 3 bases removed from V and 5 bases from J, the gap between germline ends came to 4 bases. Germline V gene sequence: CDR1 MNHEY, CDR2 SVGEGT. There are 11 residues in the CDR3.

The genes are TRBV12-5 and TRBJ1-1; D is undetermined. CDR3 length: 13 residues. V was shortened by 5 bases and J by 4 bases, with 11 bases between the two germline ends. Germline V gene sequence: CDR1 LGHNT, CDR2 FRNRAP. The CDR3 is CASGRPNVTEAFF. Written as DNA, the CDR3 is TGTGCTAGTGGTCGTCCAAATGTCACTGAAGCTTTCTTT.

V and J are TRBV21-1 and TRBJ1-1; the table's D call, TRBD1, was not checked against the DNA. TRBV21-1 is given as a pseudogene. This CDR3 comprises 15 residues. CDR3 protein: CASSTQGQLNTEAFF. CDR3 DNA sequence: TGTGCCAGCAGCACCCAGGGGCAGCTGAACACTGAAGCTTTCTTT.